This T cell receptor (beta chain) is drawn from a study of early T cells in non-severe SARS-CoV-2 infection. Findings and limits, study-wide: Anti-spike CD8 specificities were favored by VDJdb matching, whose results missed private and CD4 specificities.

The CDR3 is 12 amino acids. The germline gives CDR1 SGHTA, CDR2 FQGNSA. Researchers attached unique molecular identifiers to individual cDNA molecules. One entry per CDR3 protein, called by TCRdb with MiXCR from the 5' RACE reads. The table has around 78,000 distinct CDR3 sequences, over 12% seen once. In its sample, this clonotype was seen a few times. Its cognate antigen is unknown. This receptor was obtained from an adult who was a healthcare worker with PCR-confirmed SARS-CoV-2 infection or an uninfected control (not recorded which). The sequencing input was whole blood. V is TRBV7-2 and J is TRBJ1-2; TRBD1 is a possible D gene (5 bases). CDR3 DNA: TGTTCAGGGCGCGAGGGTCACTATGGCTACACCTTC. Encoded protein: CSGREGHYGYTF.